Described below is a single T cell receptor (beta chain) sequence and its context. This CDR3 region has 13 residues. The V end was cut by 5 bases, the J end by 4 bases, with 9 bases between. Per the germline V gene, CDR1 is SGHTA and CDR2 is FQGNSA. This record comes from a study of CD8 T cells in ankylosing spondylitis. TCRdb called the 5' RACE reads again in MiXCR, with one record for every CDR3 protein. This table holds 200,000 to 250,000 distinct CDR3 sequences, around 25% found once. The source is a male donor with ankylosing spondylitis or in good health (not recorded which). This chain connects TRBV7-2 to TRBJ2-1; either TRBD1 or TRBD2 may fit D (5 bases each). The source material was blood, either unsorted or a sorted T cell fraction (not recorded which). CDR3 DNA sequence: TGTGCCAGCAGCCCGGGACCATACAATGAGCAGTTCTTC. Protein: CASSPGPYNEQFF.